The T cell receptor beta chain under discussion was sequenced for a study of OX40 agonist ivuxolimab in advanced cancers. On the study more broadly: With a range of 23 to 79, age averaged approximately 60 years, and about 80% were male.

Of note for this clone: The antigen remains undetermined.

The V gene lost 4 bases and the J gene lost 10 bases, with 11 bases spanning the gap. CDR1 and CDR2 from the germline V gene are SGHVS and FNYEAQ. The CDR3 runs to 12 residues. Sequencing was performed with immunoSEQ multiplex PCR; in TCRdb, only in-frame clones are kept and a portion is missing. The top ten hold about a fifth of the sample, which has about 77,000 clones, 90% to 95% seen once. The study, taken as a whole, reports: Expanded clones were, on average, more numerous in CD8+ T cells than in CD4+.

The sequenced sample was CD4+ or CD8+ T cells sorted from blood, obtained in a trial of the OX40 agonist ivuxolimab. V gene TRBV7-6 combines with J gene TRBJ2-1; D is unclear. This sequence originates from an adult with an advanced solid tumor such as melanoma, head and neck, liver or kidney cancer. The CDR3 DNA sequence: TGTGCCAGCAGCTCCTTCTTTTGGGAGCAGTTCTTC. Translated, it gives CASSSFFWEQFF.